The next 20 T cell receptor beta chains were all read from a single sample in a study of technical replicates of blood from a handful of donors (dated by TCRdb to about 2017). Library generation was performed with the immunoSEQ multiplex PCR assay. In its TCRdb copy, this immuneACCESS table keeps in-frame sequences only and misses some clones. Where compared with another copy, unresolved V genes explain less than half of these, and the others have no known cause. The sample profile shows 75,000 to 95,000 clones; approximately 90% of them were found once. Roughly 0.26% of the sample is held by the ten biggest clonotypes. What was sequenced was T cells isolated from PBMCs. The receptors originated from a human donor in good health.

This chain links TRBV11-3 with TRBJ2-2, with TRBD2 matching over 14 bases. Looked up from germline, CDR1 is SGHNT and CDR2 is YENEEA. The CDR3 spans 15 residues. Trimming cost V 8 bases and J 5 bases; bases outside gene matches: 4. The chain's CDR3 is CASGTSGSGTGELFF. The CDR3 DNA sequence: TGTGCCAGCGGGACTAGCGGGAGCGGGACCGGGGAGCTGTTTTTT.

This rearrangement joins TRBV7-9 to TRBJ1-3; 8 bases line up with TRBD1. This CDR3 comprises 16 residues. J was trimmed by 1 base and V by 5 bases; bases with no gene match: 7. The germline gives CDR1 SEHNR, CDR2 FQNEAQ (reference sequence). The CDR3 nucleotides read TGTGCCAGCAGCCTACGGGACAGGTTATCTGGAAACACCATATATTTT. Its translation is CASSLRDRLSGNTIYF.

V is TRBV9 and J is TRBJ2-3; D is uncertain. Looked up from germline, CDR1 is SGDLS and CDR2 is YYNGEE. The CDR3 has 14 residues. Trimming removed 4 bases at V and 2 bases at J, with 11 bases between. CDR3 in DNA: TGTGCCAGCAGCTCCACTGAGTACACAGATACGCAGTATTTT. Its translation: CASSSTEYTDTQYF.

The chain recombines TRBV5-6 with TRBJ2-7, with TRBD2 as a possible D gene (6 bases). Trimming removed 0 bases at V and 4 bases at J, with 17 bases between. Germline CDR1 reads SGHDT; CDR2 reads YYEEEE. The CDR3 has 16 amino acids. The CDR3 loop reads CASSLARTTTLYEQYF. CDR3 coding DNA: TGTGCCAGCAGCTTGGCCAGGACTACTACATTATACGAGCAGTACTTC.

The gene calls are TRBV6-1 and TRBJ2-7; TRBD1 matches 7 bases. Trimming cost V 5 bases and J 2 bases; bases outside gene matches: 3. The CDR3 contains 13 residues. CDR1 and CDR2 (germline): MNHNS, SASEGT. CDR3 protein: CASSRQGTYEQYF. As DNA, the CDR3 is TGTGCCAGCAGTCGACAGGGCACCTACGAGCAGTACTTC.

The chain carries TRBV27 and TRBJ1-2; a weak D match, TRBD1 (6 bases). V was pared by 8 bases and J by 1 base, with 23 bases between. The CDR3 consists of 17 residues. CDR1 is MNHEY, CDR2 SMNVEV, per germline (reference sequence). The CDR3 loop reads CASRDVAGEGINYGYTF. The DNA of the CDR3 is TGTGCCAGCCGTGACGTGGCAGGGGAGGGGATTAACTATGGCTACACCTTC.

The gene calls are TRBV4-1 and TRBJ2-7; D might be TRBD2 (6 bases). The CDR3 runs 14 residues. In germline, CDR1 is MGHRA, CDR2 YSYEKL. The ends were cut back, 0 bases at V and 5 bases at J, with 11 bases in the middle. The chain's CDR3 is CASSQETSWNEQYF. In DNA form, the CDR3 reads TGCGCCAGCAGCCAAGAGACTAGTTGGAACGAGCAGTACTTC.

The gene calls are TRBV11-2 and TRBJ2-5; the match to TRBD2 covers 11 bases. The CDR3 is 16 amino acids. The germline V gene encodes CDR1 SGHAT and CDR2 FQNNGV. Losses at the gene ends were 5 bases for V and 5 bases for J; bases not matched to a gene: 10. The CDR3 DNA follows: TGTGCCAGCAGCGCCCGACTAGCGGGGTTGAGGGAGACCCAGTACTTC. Encoded protein: CASSARLAGLRETQYF. Together with reference TRBV11-2 and TRBJ2-5, the CDR3 gives the full variable domain: EAGVAQSPRYKIIEKRQSVAFWCNPISGHATLYWYQQILGQGPKLLIQFQNNGVVDDSQLPKDRFSAERLKGVDSTLKIQPAKLEDSAVYLCASSARLAGLRETQYFGPGTRLLVL.

The chain uses TRBV29-1 and TRBJ2-7, with a weak D call TRBD1 (6 bases). V was cut by 8 bases and J by 3 bases, with 17 bases left in between. Germline V gene data show CDR1 as SQVTM and CDR2 as ANQGSEA. The CDR3 spans 13 residues. CDR3 in DNA: TGCAGCTTCCTGGACAGCGCACACTACGAGCAGTACTTC. Protein sequence: CSFLDSAHYEQYF.

The V and J genes are TRBV7-9 and TRBJ2-2; D not certain. The germline V gene has CDR1 SEHNR and CDR2 FQNEAQ (reference sequence). The V end lost 5 bases, the J end lost 4 bases, and 8 bases lay between the germline ends. The CDR3 is made up of 13 amino acids. The CDR3 nucleotides read TGTGCCAGCAGCCTCGCGCTCACCGGGGAGCTGTTTTTT. Its protein product is CASSLALTGELFF.

V gene TRBV4-1 combines with J gene TRBJ1-5, with TRBD1 as a possible D gene (5 bases). Germline V gives CDR1 MGHRA, CDR2 YSYEKL. Trimming shortened V by 0 bases and J by 6 bases, and 15 bases separated the two germline ends. The CDR3 contains 16 residues. CDR3 DNA sequence: TGCGCCAGCAGCCAAGATGGGGGGAATTTAGGTCAGCCCCAGCATTTT. Protein sequence: CASSQDGGNLGQPQHF.

The chain joins TRBV6-5 to TRBJ1-2; D gene unclear. This CDR3 is 12 amino acids long. Germline CDR1 MNHEY, CDR2 SVGAGI. V was pared by 1 base and J by 14 bases, with 14 bases between. The CDR3 nucleotides read TGTGCCAGCAGTTACTTACGGGAGGAGTTGACCTTC. Translated: CASSYLREELTF.

The genes are TRBV2 and TRBJ1-2; 10 bases map to TRBD1. From germline, CDR1 is SNHLY and CDR2 FYNNEI. This CDR3 has 18 residues. V dropped 6 bases and J dropped 4; count of bases not matched to a gene: 17. As DNA, the CDR3 is TGTGCCAGCAGCCACCCAAATCGAGGGACAGGGGAGGGCTATGGCTACACCTTC. It encodes CASSHPNRGTGEGYGYTF.

V usage is TRBV27 and J usage is TRBJ2-3; 7 bases line up with TRBD2. CDR3 size: 15 residues. V shed 4 bases and J 4 bases; nucleotides not matched to a gene: 8. Germline CDR1 reads MNHEY; CDR2 reads SMNVEV (reference sequence). DNA for the CDR3: TGTGCCAGCAGTTCTCTAGCGGCTGGGGCAGATACGCAGTATTTT. Encoded protein: CASSSLAAGADTQYF.

The chain links TRBV12-5 to TRBJ2-1, with 9 bases matching TRBD2. With V trimmed by 0 bases and J by 5 bases, 5 bases remained unmatched. The CDR3 extends over 16 amino acids. CDR1 and CDR2 (germline): LGHNT, FRNRAP. The DNA for the CDR3 is TGTGCTAGTGGTTTGGTACTAAGCGGGAGGCACAATGAGCAGTTCTTC. Amino acids: CASGLVLSGRHNEQFF.

The rearrangement links TRBV7-2 to TRBJ1-1; D unclear. This CDR3 comprises 14 residues. Trimming took off 3 bases at V and 4 bases at J, with 12 bases between the two ends. Germline loops: CDR1 SGHTA, CDR2 FQGNSA. CDR3 sequence: CASSFGGYGTEAFF. CDR3 in DNA: TGTGCCAGCAGCTTTGGAGGGTATGGCACTGAAGCTTTCTTT. Complete variable domain (other parts from reference TRBV7-2 and TRBJ1-1): GAGVSQSPSNKVTEKGKDVELRCDPISGHTALYWYRQSLGQGLEFLIYFQGNSAPDKSGLPSDRFSAERTGGSVSTLTIQRTQQEDSAVYLCASSFGGYGTEAFFGQGTRLTVV.

This chain connects TRBV7-9 to TRBJ2-1; 7 bases line up with TRBD1. CDR3 size: 12 residues. Germline V gene data show CDR1 as SEHNR and CDR2 as FQNEAQ (reference sequence). J gave up 5 bases and V 5 bases, and 0 bases lay outside the gene matches. CDR3 bases: TGTGCCAGCAGCGGGACAGACAATGAGCAGTTCTTC. Its translation is CASSGTDNEQFF.

In this sample, this clone turned up a few times. The chain carries TRBV2 and TRBJ1-1; tentatively, D is TRBD1 (6 bases). The CDR3 runs to 15 residues. V lost 2 bases and J lost 7, with 17 bases in between. Germline-derived CDR1 and CDR2 are SNHLY and FYNNEI. The CDR3 reads CASSENTGSDGEAFF. CDR3 bases: TGTGCCAGCAGTGAAAATACAGGGTCGGATGGTGAAGCTTTCTTT.

CDR3 nucleotide sequence: TGTGCCACCAGCAGAGATACCGGGACTAGCGGGGACAATGAGCAGTTCTTC. It yields the protein CATSRDTGTSGDNEQFF. The chain has TRBV15 and TRBJ2-1; 13 bases fit TRBD2. V was pared by 0 bases and J by 5 bases, with 4 bases of the junction left unmatched. Germline V gene data show CDR1 as LNHNV and CDR2 as YYDKDF (reference sequence). This CDR3 has 17 residues.

The rearrangement links TRBV9 to TRBJ2-1; perhaps TRBD1 as D (6 bases). The CDR3 is 17 amino acids. CDR1 is SGDLS and CDR2 is YYNGEE in the germline V gene. V was shortened by 6 bases and J by 6 bases, with 25 bases between the two germline ends. In DNA form, the CDR3 reads TGTGCCAGCACCGAACTAGGTGCACAGGGTTTAGGCAATGAGCAGTTCTTC. Encoded protein: CASTELGAQGLGNEQFF.